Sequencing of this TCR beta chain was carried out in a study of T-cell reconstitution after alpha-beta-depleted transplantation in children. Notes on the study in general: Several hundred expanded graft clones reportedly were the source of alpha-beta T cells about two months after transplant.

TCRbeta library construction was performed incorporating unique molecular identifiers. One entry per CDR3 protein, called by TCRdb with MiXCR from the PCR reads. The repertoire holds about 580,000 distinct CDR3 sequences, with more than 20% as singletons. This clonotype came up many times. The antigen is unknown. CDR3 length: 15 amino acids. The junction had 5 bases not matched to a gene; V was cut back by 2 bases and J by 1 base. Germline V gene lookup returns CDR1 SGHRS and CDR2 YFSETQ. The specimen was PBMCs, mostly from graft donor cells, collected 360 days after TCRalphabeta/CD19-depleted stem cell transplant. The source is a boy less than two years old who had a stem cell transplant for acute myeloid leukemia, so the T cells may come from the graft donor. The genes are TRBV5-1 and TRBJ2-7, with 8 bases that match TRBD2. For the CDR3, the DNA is TGCGCCAGCAGCTTCGGGGGGGCTAAGTCCTACGAGCAGTACTTC. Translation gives CASSFGGAKSYEQYF.